This entry concerns a single T cell receptor beta chain. The antigen is undetermined. This entry belongs to a study of lymphopenia after photon versus proton radiotherapy. Findings and caveats of the study: Better survival with proton therapy was suggested as possible, not demonstrated. In patients who died, overall survival fell as post-nadir TCR diversity dropped more. Proton therapy kept repertoires fairly stable, unlike photons, which gained effector/memory cells. Oligoclonal CD8+ Temra expansion after nadir drove photon patients' diversity drop.

TCRdb keeps only in-frame clones here, not all; method: immunoSEQ multiplex PCR. The sample contains over 30,000 clones, approximately 87% of which appear only once. Germline values: CDR1 SEHNR, CDR2 FQNEAQ (reference sequence). Between the trimmed V and J ends, which lost 2 bases and 6 bases, there was a span of 11 bases. CDR3 length: 15 residues. The sequence came from a woman in her 70s with pancreatic cancer. The V call is TRBV7-9, the J call TRBJ1-6, with unresolved D. Specimen: peripheral blood, collected from a patient treated with proton-based radiotherapy. The CDR3 nucleotides are TGTGCCAGCAGCTTATCCCGGGTCTTTAATTCACCCCTCCACTTT. Encoded protein: CASSLSRVFNSPLHF.